The T cell receptor (beta chain) under discussion was sequenced for a study of cytomegalovirus exposure and HLA in healthy donors. The PCR used 60 Vbeta and 13 Jbeta primers. Method: immunoSEQ multiplex PCR; TCRdb's copy keeps in-frame clones and lacks some. The sample comprises over 150,000 clones, about 75% of which are singletons, and 2.5% to 3% rests with the top ten. The CDR3 has 16 residues. With 8 bases removed from V and 4 bases from J, the gap between germline ends came to 19 bases. The germline V gene encodes CDR1 SGHRS and CDR2 YFSETQ. The chain combines TRBV5-1 with TRBJ1-6; D is unclear. The sequence came from a woman between 50 and 59 years old in good health and CMV-seropositive. Sequenced input: PBMCs. DNA of the CDR3: TGCGCCAGTTCACCCGACATTGCCTCGTATAATTCACCCCTCCACTTT. Translation: CASSPDIASYNSPLHF.